Sequencing of this T cell receptor (beta chain) was carried out in a study of tumor-infiltrating lymphocytes in primary liver carcinoma (dated by TCRdb to 2017 to 2019). Background for the entire study: Hepatocellular carcinoma (four) or combined HCC and intrahepatic cholangiocarcinoma (one) was present in the five patients, who were three men and two women aged 30 to 69 years. For each liver tumor, the study sampled five regions along with adjacent normal tissue and blood, and applied TCRbeta repertoire sequencing, expression microarrays and whole-exome sequencing. Samples yielded roughly 3.5 to 7.13 million productive TCRbeta reads; read depth did not differ significantly between tissue types. To link TCRbeta repertoire diversity to the local molecular phenotype, the 20 to 25 tumor region samples were profiled with Agilent mRNA microarrays. Tumors of the five patients were stage T1-T3 N0M0 with maximum diameters of 4.2 to 10 cm. Reproducibility between technical replicate repertoires was high, with correlation coefficients above 0.98 and mean shared-clone rates about 0.89. TCRbeta repertoire sequencing covered roughly 35 specimens from 5 patients: around 25 tumor regions, 5 adjacent noncancerous liver tissues and 5 peripheral blood samples.

Points the paper makes about the study in general: Because sequencing covered only the TCR beta chain and unpaired alpha chains were not captured, true repertoire diversity is likely underestimated. Compared with blood, tumors had a significantly larger share of the repertoire taken up by the top 250 clones (p = 0.039). The study included only five or six patients, and the authors note findings should be validated in a larger study. Comparison of CD4+ and CD8+ T cell repertoires was precluded by the use of bulk unsorted samples. Repertoire overlap was higher between tumor regions (mean about 35%) than tumor-adjacent (around 17%) or tumor-blood (about 14%) pairs, consistent with antigen-driven expansion. Only about 7-24% of top clones were found in all five regions of a tumor, suggesting spatial heterogeneity of tumor-infiltrating T cells.

For this clonotype: The clone's antigen remains unknown. Germline is not matched at one junction end, which may reflect a read error.

Without any cell sorting, total RNA and DNA were extracted together from approximately 20-30 mg of bulk tissue using the AllPrep DNA/RNA mini kit. Between November 2015 and early 2016, roughly 5 patients in China with histopathologically diagnosed primary liver carcinoma had their tumors surgically resected. Patients had chronic HBV infection and were treatment-naive at sampling. Each tumor was sampled at five spatially separated regions: the superior, inferior, left-lateral and right-lateral poles and the tumor centre. Histological examination found more than 90% viable tumor cells in every tumor sample. Fresh tumor and adjacent tissue pieces were bisected; one half was stored in RNAlater at -80°C, the other sent for histology. TCRbeta-specific cDNA was reverse-transcribed from 500 ng total RNA using a constant-region primer and ProtoScript II reverse transcriptase. TCRbeta libraries were built with three nested multiplex PCR rounds, a slightly modified ARM-PCR procedure. Each of the first two PCR rounds ran for approximately 11 cycles and used multiplex TRBV1-TRBV30 forward primers together with a Cbeta reverse primer. Sample barcodes and Illumina adapters were added in a final 25-cycle PCR with Deep VentR polymerase. Amplicons of 200-500 bp were gel-purified with a QIAquick gel extraction kit before sequencing. TCRbeta amplicons were sequenced on an Illumina HiSeq 2500 with 250-bp paired-end reads. On the authors' methods: Quality trimming of reads was performed with Trimmomatic v0.33, and paired reads were merged with FLASH v1.2.11 so that full CDR3 sequences could be recovered. V, D and J germline segments were assigned to the rearranged TCRbeta sequences using MiGEC v1.2.1b. VDJtools v1.0.0 computed clonotype statistics and Shannon-Wiener diversity indices. To cut down on sampling bias, every analysis after diversity analysis relied on just the 250 most abundant clonotypes from each sample. TCRdb reran the public reads through fastp at Q25 and MiXCR, keeping productive beta chains. Entries are consolidated by CDR3 protein sequence, retaining the most common genes and DNA. The V and J calls were determined by TCRdb, not by the authors. The sample table records approximately 73,000 distinct CDR3 sequences; 70% to 80% of these occur just once. Roughly 13% of the sample is taken by the ten largest.

Including the terminal cysteine and phenylalanine, the CDR3 comprises 14 residues. CDR3 DNA is the only sequence kept; it has 42 bases, read in frame from the first base. The germline V gene specifies SGHDN as CDR1 and FVKESK as CDR2. The chain couples TRBV14 to TRBJ2-5; 7 bases in the middle match TRBD1. Sequenced input: liver tumor tissue from sampling region 4. What this sample's cell subset or site label stands for: tumor region T4, right-lateral pole. The sequence was obtained from a woman in her sixties with primary liver carcinoma and hepatitis B virus infection. The CDR3 protein: CTSRGSTGRETQYF. The nucleotides are TGTACCAGCAGGGGGTCAACCGGGCGGGAGACCCAGTACTTC.